The 20 T cell receptor beta chains reported below all come from one sample, sequenced in a study of T cells in Graves' hyperthyroidism and ophthalmopathy. It was RNA transcripts that yielded the amplified TCR beta CDR3 regions. When the TCR CDR3 underwent first-round RT-PCR, the HTBI primer set was used. TCRdb re-analysed the multiplex PCR reads in MiXCR, keeping a single row per CDR3 protein. Among some 350,000 distinct CDR3 sequences listed, about 18% were seen once. The source material was blood. The receptors were gathered from a young woman with Graves' hyperthyroidism.

This clonotype was counted at least ten times. This rearrangement joins TRBV19 to TRBJ2-7; TRBD2 is a possible D gene (5 bases). The ends were cut back, 2 bases at V and 2 bases at J, with 7 bases in the middle. Germline V gene data show CDR1 as LNHDA and CDR2 as SQIVND (reference sequence). This CDR3 has 13 amino acids. The CDR3 here is CASSIRGTYEQYF. The CDR3 DNA reads TGTGCCAGTAGTATAAGAGGGACCTACGAGCAGTACTTC.

This clonotype was counted many times. The rearrangement joins TRBV3-1 to TRBJ1-1; TRBD1 agrees at 7 bases. Unmatched junction bases numbered 9, after V lost 5 bases and J lost 3 bases. Germline-derived CDR1 and CDR2 are LGHDT and YNNKEL (reference sequence). This CDR3 region has 15 residues. The DNA for the CDR3 is TGTGCCAGCAGCTACATACAGGGGACACACACTGAAGCTTTCTTT. Encoded protein: CASSYIQGTHTEAFF.

With regard to this clonotype: A read error may explain this, as a much larger clone is one base away. The chain has TRBV5-1 and TRBJ2-7, with D perhaps given as TRBD1 or TRBD2 (6 bases each). The germline V gene encodes CDR1 SGHRS and CDR2 YFSETQ. CDR3 length equals 14 residues. This CDR3 reads CVSSLPGASYEQYF. For the CDR3, the DNA is TGCGTCAGCAGCTTACCGGGGGCATCCTACGAGCAGTACTTC.

This clonotype has ten or more counts. The chain joins TRBV20-1 to TRBJ2-7, with 9 bases aligning to TRBD1. This CDR3 spans 12 amino acids. V trimming: 3 bases; J trimming: 5 bases; junction bases outside the gene matches: 2. Germline CDR1 reads DFQATT; CDR2 reads SNEGSKA (reference sequence). DNA for the CDR3: TGCAGTGCTAGGGACAGGGGCCACGAGCAGTACTTC. It yields the protein CSARDRGHEQYF.

The table lists this clonotype with many counts. The V and J genes are TRBV7-9 and TRBJ2-7, with D perhaps matching TRBD2 (6 bases). Germline-derived CDR1 and CDR2 are SEHNR and FQNEAQ (reference sequence). The CDR3 contains 12 residues. The V and J ends lost 5 bases and 4 bases respectively, with 9 bases between them. The CDR3 DNA reads as TGTGCCAGCAGCCAGGCGGGGTACGAGCAGTACTTC. It encodes CASSQAGYEQYF. The variable domain in full, with the rest retrieved from reference TRBV7-9 and TRBJ2-7, is DTGVSQNPRHKITKRGQNVTFRCDPISEHNRLYWYRQTLGQGPEFLTYFQNEAQLEKSRLLSDRFSAERPKGSFSTLEIQRTEQGDSAMYLCASSQAGYEQYFGPGTRLTVT.

The chain combines TRBV11-2 with TRBJ1-1; tentatively, D is TRBD1 (5 bases). This CDR3 has 13 residues. V lost 3 bases to trimming and J lost 10 bases, with 15 bases between them. The germline V gene encodes CDR1 SGHAT and CDR2 FQNNGV. CDR3 loop: CASSFTGGQGAFF. The CDR3 DNA follows: TGTGCCAGCAGCTTCACAGGCGGCCAAGGAGCTTTCTTT.

This clonotype was counted at least ten times. This chain connects TRBV6-1 to TRBJ2-7; D gene unclear. Trimming stripped 7 bases from V and 1 base from J, with 11 bases between. In germline, CDR1 is MNHNS, CDR2 SASEGT. This CDR3 has 13 amino acids. CDR3 in amino acids: CASTEEGSYEQYF. CDR3 in DNA: TGTGCCAGCACTGAGGAAGGGTCCTACGAGCAGTACTTC.

This clonotype was detected only a few times. V gene TRBV28 combines with J gene TRBJ2-5; D uncertain. Germline CDR1 is MDHEN and CDR2 is SYDVKM. The CDR3 runs to 13 residues. V lost 4 bases and J 10 bases, leaving 16 bases between the germline ends. CDR3 in DNA: TGTGCCAGCAGTTCACCGGACCTTCGGTACCAGTACTTC. Amino acid sequence: CASSSPDLRYQYF.

This clonotype came up many times. The chain has TRBV6-1 and TRBJ2-3; weak D call: TRBD1 (6 bases). Germline CDR1 reads MNHNS; CDR2 reads SASEGT. This CDR3 has 15 amino acids. The V gene lost 7 bases and the J gene lost 0 bases, with 14 bases spanning the gap. DNA of the CDR3: TGTGCCAGCACAAGGATGAGGGGGAGCACAGATACGCAGTATTTT. Its translation: CASTRMRGSTDTQYF.

This clonotype came up many times. The chain has TRBV12-3 or TRBV12-4 and TRBJ1-2; D remains unclear. V gave up 6 bases and J gave up 1 base, with 9 bases separating them. The CDR3 is 13 amino acids. The DNA of the CDR3 is TGTGCCAGCAGCTCGCGGCATAACTATGGCTACACCTTC. This codes for CASSSRHNYGYTF.

This clonotype was found many times. The chain links TRBV4-1 to TRBJ2-5; possible D gene TRBD1, 5 bases. Germline CDR1 MGHRA, CDR2 YSYEKL. The CDR3 consists of 16 residues. The germline V and J ends were trimmed by 1 base and 4 bases, with 16 bases remaining between them. CDR3 sequence reads: CASSQASRALRETQYF. For the CDR3, the DNA is TGCGCCAGCAGCCAAGCTTCCAGGGCACTCAGAGAGACCCAGTACTTC.

In its sample, this clonotype was seen many times. V gene TRBV6-1 combines with J gene TRBJ1-2; 9 nucleotides agree with TRBD1. This CDR3 spans 16 amino acids. The V gene's germline CDR1 is MNHNS and CDR2 SASEGT. Germline trimming cut 5 bases from V and 7 bases from J; bases unmatched to any gene: 14. The chain's CDR3 is CASSPLVDRGFGGYTF. CDR3 nucleotides: TGTGCCAGCAGTCCCCTGGTCGACAGGGGGTTTGGTGGCTACACCTTC.

V is TRBV4-1 and J is TRBJ1-1; D is undetermined. V was cut by 3 bases and J by 0 bases, with 11 bases left in between. Germline CDR1 and CDR2: MGHRA and YSYEKL. CDR3 length equals 15 residues. The CDR3 DNA reads as TGCGCCAGCAGCCAGTTCACAGATTTGAACACTGAAGCTTTCTTT. The encoded protein is CASSQFTDLNTEAFF.

This clonotype occurred many times. This chain links TRBV5-1 with TRBJ1-2, with 7 bases lining up with TRBD1. Germline CDR1 and CDR2: SGHRS and YFSETQ. This CDR3 has 14 amino acids. V was clipped by 4 bases and J by 6 bases; unmatched bases: 9. CDR3 sequence reads: CASSMDRLDNGYTF. The CDR3 DNA reads TGCGCCAGCAGCATGGACAGGCTCGATAATGGCTACACCTTC.

This clonotype was counted many times. A read error may produce the germline difference seen at one junction end. The V gene is TRBV29-1, the J gene TRBJ1-2; 12 positions match TRBD1. The CDR3 sequence is 18 residues long. CDR1 SQVTM and CDR2 ANQGSEA come from the germline V gene. The CDR3: CGVVVAGQGASFHYGYTF. The CDR3 DNA reads TGCGGCGTTGTTGTAGCGGGACAGGGGGCCTCTTTTCACTATGGCTACACCTTC.

This clonotype was counted at least ten times. The chain links TRBV19 to TRBJ1-2; 9 positions agree with TRBD1. The CDR3 has 16 amino acids. CDR1 is LNHDA and CDR2 is SQIVND in the germline V gene (reference sequence). V trimming: 3 bases; J trimming: 3 bases; junction bases outside the gene matches: 8. The CDR3 nucleotides are TGTGCCAGTAGTATCGCCACAGGGGGCGCGTACTATGGCTACACCTTC. Protein product: CASSIATGGAYYGYTF.

The V and J genes are TRBV6-1 and TRBJ1-2, with D uncertain. V lost 2 bases and J 2 bases, leaving 12 bases between the germline ends. CDR1 is MNHNS, CDR2 SASEGT, per germline. The CDR3 sequence is 15 residues long. In DNA form, the CDR3 reads TGTGCCAGCAGTGAATTTCCGGCCGTAAACTATGGCTACACCTTC. This translates into CASSEFPAVNYGYTF.

In its sample, this clonotype was seen many times. The chain has TRBV19 and TRBJ2-7, with a weak D call TRBD1 (6 bases). Germline CDR1 is LNHDA and CDR2 is SQIVND (reference sequence). The CDR3 covers 11 residues. Trimming removed 8 bases from V and 6 bases from J, with 11 bases in between. The CDR3 protein is CASSGAAEQYF. Here the CDR3 DNA reads TGTGCCAGTTCAGGGGCGGCCGAGCAGTACTTC.

This clonotype was picked up many times. The V gene is TRBV2, the J gene TRBJ2-7, with D unclear. Germline values: CDR1 SNHLY, CDR2 FYNNEI. The CDR3 runs 11 residues. Trimming took off 6 bases at V and 2 bases at J, with 5 bases between the two ends. CDR3 loop: CASRPAYEQYF. DNA for the CDR3: TGTGCCAGCAGGCCGGCCTACGAGCAGTACTTC.

This clonotype is a singleton in its sample. The rearrangement links TRBV12-3 or TRBV12-4 to TRBJ1-6; D ambiguous. The ends were cut back, 4 bases at V and 4 bases at J, with 17 bases in the middle. This CDR3 contains 17 residues. This CDR3 reads CASSSVRLSGYNSPLHF. CDR3 in DNA: TGTGCCAGCAGTTCGGTGCGCCTCTCGGGTTATAATTCACCCCTCCACTTT.